This TCR beta chain originates from a study of T-cell reconstitution after alpha-beta-depleted transplantation in children. For TCRbeta, the library was prepared with unique molecular identifiers. TCRdb re-analysed the PCR reads in MiXCR, keeping a single row per CDR3 protein. There are about 400,000 distinct CDR3 sequences in the sample; approximately 20% occur only once, and less than 4.5% lies in the top ten. This CDR3 comprises 12 residues. Trimming shortened V by 3 bases and J by 4 bases, and 4 bases separated the two germline ends. From germline, CDR1 is KGHDR and CDR2 SFDVKD. Sequencing was performed on PBMCs from the stem cell graft donor, taken from the stem cell graft. The rearrangement joins TRBV24-1 to TRBJ2-3; D ambiguous. The receptor was derived from a human donor who donated a stem cell graft to a child with acute myeloid leukemia. The CDR3 reads CATSDQPDTQYF. The CDR3 bases are TGTGCCACCAGTGATCAGCCAGATACGCAGTATTTT.